The sequence of this T cell receptor beta chain was determined in a study of cytomegalovirus exposure and HLA in healthy donors. Study outcomes and limitations: While the bulk of TCR sequences proved rare, some public TCRs turned up in many donors. It was found in a later analysis that first-cohort TCR clusters tended to co-occur in the 100 to 150 validation repertoires. Listed as cytomegalovirus-associated were 150 or so TCR beta chains. In vitro assays verified that a few CMV-associated chains recognized CMV antigens specifically.

This clone has just a few counts. Its specificity is not known. Germline V gives CDR1 SGHRS, CDR2 YFSETQ. CDR3 size: 15 residues. V lost 4 bases, J lost 5 bases, and 6 bases stayed unmatched. Clones were read by immunoSEQ multiplex PCR, and TCRdb kept only the in-frame ones, dropping some. The sample carries approximately 70,000 clones, over 90% recorded once. This chain links TRBV5-1 with TRBJ2-3; 11 nucleotides align to TRBD1. Sequencing input: PBMCs. The sequence was collected from a woman aged 18-35 years in good health and CMV-seropositive. DNA of the CDR3: TGCGCCAGCAGCCCACCGGGACAGGGGGTAGATACGCAGTATTTT. Its translation: CASSPPGQGVDTQYF.